These 30 T cell receptor beta chains were all obtained from the same sample, sequenced in a study of T-cell reconstitution after alpha-beta-depleted transplantation in children. The authors prepared the TCRbeta library with unique molecular identifiers. One entry per CDR3 protein, called by TCRdb with MiXCR from the PCR reads. The sample has 80,000 to 100,000 distinct CDR3 sequences, under 25% seen once. Sequenced here: PBMCs, sampled before TCRalphabeta/CD19-depleted stem cell transplant. The receptors shown here come from a boy between 2 and 10 years old with acute lymphoblastic leukemia, due to receive a stem cell transplant.

The chain links TRBV2 to TRBJ2-1; 7 bases are a match to TRBD2. The V and J ends lost 7 bases and 6 bases, in that order; junction bases with no gene match: 9. The CDR3 has 14 residues. In germline, CDR1 is SNHLY, CDR2 FYNNEI. The CDR3 DNA reads TGTGCCAGCAAGGGCGGGAGAACGGGCAATGAGCAGTTCTTC. Protein sequence: CASKGGRTGNEQFF.

This clonotype has more than one count but fewer than ten. This chain joins TRBV29-1 and TRBJ2-1; no firm D call. The CDR3 loop spans 12 amino acids. CDR1 is SQVTM, CDR2 ANQGSEA, per germline. V shed 4 bases and J shed 7 bases, with 11 bases lying between them. CDR3 loop: CSVVRGGNEQFF. The CDR3 DNA follows: TGCAGCGTTGTAAGAGGTGGGAATGAGCAGTTCTTC.

This clonotype came up a few times. The chain links TRBV9 to TRBJ2-5; TRBD2 might be the D (6 bases). With 4 bases removed from V and 7 bases from J, the gap between germline ends came to 14 bases. This CDR3 comprises 13 residues. Germline loops: CDR1 SGDLS, CDR2 YYNGEE. The CDR3 nucleotides read TGTGCCAGCAGCCCGGACTATCAGGGGACCCAGTACTTC. Protein product: CASSPDYQGTQYF.

This clonotype has more than one count but fewer than ten. V and J are TRBV10-2 and TRBJ2-6, with D perhaps matching TRBD1 or TRBD2 (5 bases each). CDR3 length equals 15 residues. Germline V gene sequence: CDR1 WSHSY, CDR2 SAAADI. Trimming took 4 bases from V and 1 from J, leaving 8 bases between them. The CDR3 DNA sequence: TGCGCCAGCAGTGGAGGGGAATCTGGGGCCAACGTCCTGACTTTC. Translating gives CASSGGESGANVLTF.

This clonotype turned up a few times. The chain uses TRBV16 and TRBJ2-7, with D maybe TRBD1 (6 bases). V lost 6 bases and J 8 bases, leaving 23 bases between the germline ends. The CDR3 covers 15 residues. Germline assignment: CDR1 KGHSY and CDR2 FQNENV. CDR3: CASSRQDNILRQQYF. Written as DNA, the CDR3 is TGTGCCAGCAGTCGACAGGATAATATTCTGCGACAGCAGTACTTC.

This clonotype was seen a handful of times. The J gene is TRBJ2-1, the V gene TRBV2; 11 nucleotides align to TRBD2. Germline V gives CDR1 SNHLY, CDR2 FYNNEI. The CDR3 contains 17 residues. The trim removed 5 bases at V and 7 bases at J, leaving 13 bases unmatched. Written as DNA, the CDR3 is TGTGCCAGCAGTACCAACCTTAGCGGGGGGGGAGGGAATGAGCAGTTCTTC. It codes for CASSTNLSGGGGNEQFF.

Only a few counts were recorded for this clonotype. The V and J genes are TRBV7-8 and TRBJ2-1; no firm D call. The V and J ends lost 1 base and 5 bases respectively, with 12 bases between them. There are 15 residues in the CDR3. From germline, CDR1 is SGHVS and CDR2 FQNEAQ. The CDR3 protein is CASSLGPGQHNEQFF. DNA of the CDR3: TGTGCCAGCAGCTTAGGCCCCGGGCAGCACAATGAGCAGTTCTTC.

This clonotype was seen more than once but under ten times. V usage is TRBV20-1 and J usage is TRBJ1-5; 7 bases match TRBD1. Germline V lookup: CDR1 DFQATT, CDR2 SNEGSKA (reference sequence). The trim removed 1 base at V and 7 bases at J, leaving 16 bases unmatched. CDR3 size: 17 residues. CDR3 DNA: TGCAGTGCTAGAGCGTTCCCCGGGACAGCCGCGAGGCAGCCCCAGCATTTT. It is translated as CSARAFPGTAARQPQHF.

This clonotype has ten or more counts. The rearrangement uses TRBV5-1 and TRBJ2-3; D not certain. The germline V gene encodes CDR1 SGHRS and CDR2 YFSETQ. The CDR3 runs to 11 residues. V lost 0 bases to trimming and J lost 9 bases, with 5 bases between them. The chain's CDR3 is CASSLGMTQYF. The CDR3 DNA is TGCGCCAGCAGCTTGGGGATGACGCAGTATTTT.

In this sample, this clonotype turned up a few times. The J gene is TRBJ2-3, the V gene TRBV5-1; D may be TRBD1 (5 bases). Germline assignment: CDR1 SGHRS and CDR2 YFSETQ. V was clipped by 4 bases and J by 2 bases, with 14 bases between them. This CDR3 region has 15 residues. The CDR3 bases are TGCGCCAGCAGCAGGGTTGAGACAGTCACAGATACGCAGTATTTT. This codes for CASSRVETVTDTQYF. The variable domain in full, completed from reference TRBV5-1 and TRBJ2-3, reads KAGVTQTPRYLIKTRGQQVTLSCSPISGHRSVSWYQQTPGQGLQFLFEYFSETQRNKGNFPGRFSGRQFSNSRSEMNVSTLELGDSALYLCASSRVETVTDTQYFGPGTRLTVL.

The rearrangement joins TRBV5-1 to TRBJ1-1; D is undetermined. Between the trimmed V and J ends, which lost 4 bases and 1 base, there was a span of 8 bases. The CDR3 is 13 residues long. The germline gives CDR1 SGHRS, CDR2 YFSETQ. The CDR3 nucleotides are TGCGCCAGCAGCGGCAGCCAGAACACTGAAGCTTTCTTT. It specifies CASSGSQNTEAFF.

In its sample, this clonotype was seen a few times. The chain recombines TRBV3-1 with TRBJ2-5; D may be TRBD2 (6 bases). This CDR3 is built from 16 residues. Trimming took off 4 bases at V and 2 bases at J, with 17 bases between the two ends. Looked up from germline, CDR1 is LGHDT and CDR2 is YNNKEL (reference sequence). CDR3 sequence: CASSPAWGGGQETQYF. CDR3 DNA sequence: TGTGCCAGCAGCCCAGCTTGGGGAGGCGGGCAAGAGACCCAGTACTTC.

This chain joins TRBV30 and TRBJ2-7, with a weak D call TRBD1 (5 bases). The CDR3 is 14 amino acids. V was cut by 4 bases and J by 3 bases, with 16 bases left in between. CDR1 is GTSNPN and CDR2 is SVGIG in the germline V gene (reference sequence). The CDR3 sequence: CAWNGQSRIYEQYF. CDR3 DNA: TGTGCCTGGAACGGACAATCTCGTATCTACGAGCAGTACTTC.

This rearrangement joins TRBV5-6 to TRBJ1-1; possibly TRBD1 for D (5 bases). This CDR3 spans 14 amino acids. V was shortened by 8 bases and J by 11 bases, with 25 bases between the two germline ends. Germline CDR1 SGHDT, CDR2 YYEEEE. The CDR3: CASSQSLRDLVAFF. Written as DNA, the CDR3 is TGTGCCAGTAGCCAATCTTTAAGGGACCTTGTGGCTTTCTTT. Looking up the rest from reference TRBV5-6 and TRBJ1-1 gives the full variable domain: DAGVTQSPTHLIKTRGQQVTLRCSPKSGHDTVSWYQQALGQGPQFIFQYYEEEERQRGNFPDRFSGHQFPNYSSELNVNALLLGDSALYLCASSQSLRDLVAFFGQGTRLTVV.

In its sample, this clonotype was seen a few times. The chain uses TRBV6-9 and TRBJ2-3; possible D gene TRBD2, 5 bases. The germline V gene encodes CDR1 MNHGY and CDR2 SVAAGI. Trimming shortened V by 2 bases and J by 3 bases, and 9 bases separated the two germline ends. The CDR3 runs 14 residues. The CDR3 DNA reads TGTGCCAGCAGTTATAGGACTGTAACAGATACGCAGTATTTT. Protein product: CASSYRTVTDTQYF.

CDR3 protein: CSARQHEAFF. CDR3 in DNA: TGCAGTGCTAGACAACATGAAGCTTTCTTT. The chain links TRBV20-1 to TRBJ1-1; D is uncertain. The germline CDR1 and CDR2 sequences are DFQATT and SNEGSKA (reference sequence). This CDR3 has 10 amino acids. Trimming left V 2 bases short and J 7 bases short, with 5 bases between.

This clonotype has a handful of counts. J is TRBJ2-1 and V is TRBV7-9; D uncertain. CDR1 SEHNR and CDR2 FQNEAQ come from the germline V gene (reference sequence). V lost 5 bases and J 7 bases, leaving 12 bases between the germline ends. The CDR3 extends over 13 amino acids. The CDR3 coding sequence is TGTGCCAGCAGCCGGAAGGACGGGAATGAGCAGTTCTTC. Protein product: CASSRKDGNEQFF.

This clonotype was seen many times. The V gene is TRBV28, the J gene TRBJ2-3, with D tentatively TRBD1 (5 bases). V was cut by 6 bases and J by 0 bases, with 7 bases left in between. CDR3 length equals 13 residues. Germline V gives CDR1 MDHEN, CDR2 SYDVKM. The CDR3 loop reads CASSRTSTDTQYF. The CDR3 region has the DNA TGTGCCAGCAGCCGGACAAGCACAGATACGCAGTATTTT.

This clonotype was seen ten or more times. V usage is TRBV7-2 and J usage is TRBJ1-5, with a possible D match to TRBD1 (5 bases). V shed 5 bases and J shed 2 bases, with 13 bases lying between them. This CDR3 is 15 amino acids long. Germline CDR1 reads SGHTA; CDR2 reads FQGNSA. The CDR3 loop reads CASSPRAGRNQPQHF. The DNA for the CDR3 is TGTGCCAGCAGCCCCAGGGCAGGGCGCAATCAGCCCCAGCATTTT.

V gene TRBV6-6 combines with J gene TRBJ1-1, with unresolved D. This CDR3 has 12 amino acids. V gave up 7 bases and J gave up 1 base, with 7 bases separating them. Germline V gene data show CDR1 as MNHNY and CDR2 as SVGAGI (reference sequence). The CDR3 is CASTVGNTEAFF. The DNA of the CDR3 is TGTGCCAGCACCGTGGGGAACACTGAAGCTTTCTTT.

J is TRBJ2-3 and V is TRBV29-1, with 13 bases aligning to TRBD2. The ends lost 6 bases at V and 3 bases at J; junction bases unmatched: 6. The CDR3 spans 15 residues. The germline CDR1 and CDR2 sequences are SQVTM and ANQGSEA. As DNA, the CDR3 is TGCAGCGTCGTACTAGCGGGAGGGAGAACAGATACGCAGTATTTT. Amino acids: CSVVLAGGRTDTQYF.

The genes are TRBV5-1 and TRBJ1-1; 9 nucleotides align to TRBD1. The CDR3 is made up of 15 amino acids. Germline CDR1 SGHRS, CDR2 YFSETQ. V lost 3 bases, J lost 1 base, and 4 bases stayed unmatched. This chain's CDR3 is CASSWGTGSNTEAFF. The CDR3 DNA reads TGCGCCAGCAGCTGGGGGACAGGGTCGAACACTGAAGCTTTCTTT.

This clonotype is labeled medium-sized. The V call is TRBV5-6, the J call TRBJ2-2; TRBD1 aligns across 9 bases. The germline gives CDR1 SGHDT, CDR2 YYEEEE. V lost 1 base to trimming and J lost 6 bases; unmatched junction nucleotides: 7. This CDR3 spans 16 amino acids. CDR3 DNA: TGTGCCAGCAGCTTGTTAACAGGGGGCCGTTCCGGGGAGCTGTTTTTT. Translated, it gives CASSLLTGGRSGELFF.

This chain joins TRBV3-1 and TRBJ2-7; TRBD1 aligns across 10 bases. The germline V gene has CDR1 LGHDT and CDR2 YNNKEL (reference sequence). The CDR3 is 12 residues long. The ends lost 8 bases at V and 13 bases at J; junction bases unmatched: 11. CDR3 protein: CASSRRDRGFYF. The DNA of the CDR3 is TGTGCCAGCTCTCGGCGGGACAGGGGATTTTACTTC.

V and J are TRBV28 and TRBJ2-7; TRBD1 is a possible D gene (5 bases). Germline V gene data show CDR1 as MDHEN and CDR2 as SYDVKM. The CDR3 has 13 amino acids. Trimming left V 7 bases short and J 4 bases short, with 14 bases between. The CDR3, as DNA: TGTGCCAGCACGGTACAGGCCTCTTACGAGCAGTACTTC. Translating gives CASTVQASYEQYF.

This chain links TRBV18 with TRBJ2-3; 8 positions match TRBD2. From germline, CDR1 is KGHSH and CDR2 LQKENI. The CDR3 extends over 15 amino acids. With V trimmed by 3 bases and J by 2 bases, 4 bases remained unmatched. CDR3 loop: CASSPGLGLTDTQYF. In DNA, the CDR3 is TGTGCCAGCTCACCGGGACTAGGTCTCACAGATACGCAGTATTTT. Together with reference TRBV18 and TRBJ2-3, the CDR3 gives the full variable domain: NAGVMQNPRHLVRRRGQEARLRCSPMKGHSHVYWYRQLPEEGLKFMVYLQKENIIDESGMPKERFSAEFPKEGPSILRIQQVVRGDSAAYFCASSPGLGLTDTQYFGPGTRLTVL.

This clonotype has more than one count but fewer than ten. This sequence joins TRBV7-9 and TRBJ2-3, with a tentative D call TRBD2 (5 bases). This CDR3 contains 13 residues. Trimming removed 4 bases at V and 10 bases at J, with 15 bases between. In germline, CDR1 is SEHNR, CDR2 FQNEAQ (reference sequence). CDR3 loop: CASSSLRTRAQYF. The CDR3 nucleotides are TGTGCCAGCAGCTCCCTCCGGACGCGGGCGCAGTATTTT. Combining the CDR3 with reference TRBV7-9 and TRBJ2-3 gives the whole variable domain DTGVSQNPRHKITKRGQNVTFRCDPISEHNRLYWYRQTLGQGPEFLTYFQNEAQLEKSRLLSDRFSAERPKGSFSTLEIQRTEQGDSAMYLCASSSLRTRAQYFGPGTRLTVL.

This clonotype was counted only a few times. V usage is TRBV14 and J usage is TRBJ2-7; D may be TRBD2 (6 bases). Germline V lookup: CDR1 SGHDN, CDR2 FVKESK. The CDR3 loop spans 15 amino acids. V gave up 4 bases and J gave up 5 bases, with 18 bases separating them. CDR3 loop: CASSRWDGGLNEQYF. The CDR3 DNA reads TGTGCCAGCAGCCGATGGGACGGGGGTTTGAACGAGCAGTACTTC.

There are a few counts of this clonotype. This chain connects TRBV20-1 to TRBJ2-1, with 11 bases aligning to TRBD2. In germline, CDR1 is DFQATT, CDR2 SNEGSKA (reference sequence). The CDR3 runs 16 residues. The V gene end was trimmed by 0 bases and the J gene end by 7 bases; junction bases not matched to a gene: 8. CDR3 coding DNA: TGCAGTGCTAGAGATTTTAGACTAGCGGGAAATAATGAGCAGTTCTTC. Protein product: CSARDFRLAGNNEQFF.

This clonotype occurred many times. V is TRBV7-8 and J is TRBJ1-1; 7 bases agree with TRBD1. Germline V gene data show CDR1 as SGHVS and CDR2 as FQNEAQ. The CDR3 contains 15 residues. V lost 5 bases and J lost 2; bases outside the gene matches: 8. DNA of the CDR3: TGTGCCAGCAGCGGACCGCGACAGGGAAACACTGAAGCTTTCTTT. Amino acid sequence: CASSGPRQGNTEAFF.